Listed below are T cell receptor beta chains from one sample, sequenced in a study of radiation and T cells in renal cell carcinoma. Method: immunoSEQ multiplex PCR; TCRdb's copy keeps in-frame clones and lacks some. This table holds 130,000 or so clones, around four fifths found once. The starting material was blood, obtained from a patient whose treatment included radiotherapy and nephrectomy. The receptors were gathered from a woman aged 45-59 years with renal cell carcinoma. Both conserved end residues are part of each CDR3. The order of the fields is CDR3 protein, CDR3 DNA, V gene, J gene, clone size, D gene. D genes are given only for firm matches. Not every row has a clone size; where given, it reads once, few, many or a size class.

cdr3_aa: CAWSVLRGPGAANYGYTF; cdr3_nt: TGTGCCTGGAGTGTACTAAGGGGGCCCGGAGCGGCTAACTATGGCTACACCTTC; v_call: TRBV30; j_call: TRBJ1-2; clone_size: NA; d_call: TRBD1
cdr3_aa: CASIHRGLGGTGELFF; cdr3_nt: TGTGCCAGTATCCACCGGGGACTAGGGGGGACCGGGGAGCTGTTTTTT; v_call: TRBV19; j_call: TRBJ2-2; clone_size: few; d_call: TRBD2
cdr3_aa: CASSPRDRGFLANVLTF; cdr3_nt: TGTGCCAGCAGCCCCCGGGACAGGGGATTTTTGGCCAACGTCCTGACTTTC; v_call: TRBV5-6; j_call: TRBJ2-6; clone_size: NA; d_call: TRBD1
cdr3_aa: CASSSYRDGTEAFF; cdr3_nt: TGTGCCAGCAGTTCATACAGGGATGGCACTGAAGCTTTCTTT; v_call: TRBV6-5; j_call: TRBJ1-1; clone_size: once; d_call: NA
cdr3_aa: CASSLGLAGTYEQYF; cdr3_nt: TGTGCCAGCAGCTTGGGACTAGCGGGAACCTACGAGCAGTACTTC; v_call: TRBV7-2; j_call: TRBJ2-7; clone_size: NA; d_call: TRBD2
cdr3_aa: CSVGQRSFYEQYF; cdr3_nt: TGCAGCGTGGGACAGCGATCCTTCTACGAGCAGTACTTC; v_call: TRBV29-1; j_call: TRBJ2-7; clone_size: NA; d_call: TRBD1
cdr3_aa: CASSLLAGGRTGELFF; cdr3_nt: TGTGCCAGCAGCTTGTTAGCGGGGGGCCGCACCGGGGAGCTGTTTTTT; v_call: TRBV5-6; j_call: TRBJ2-2; clone_size: NA; d_call: TRBD2
cdr3_aa: CASRHYRGRNYGYTF; cdr3_nt: TGTGCCAGCAGACATTACAGGGGGCGCAACTATGGCTACACCTTC; v_call: TRBV7-9; j_call: TRBJ1-2; clone_size: NA; d_call: TRBD1
cdr3_aa: CASSATQGYEQYF; cdr3_nt: TGTGCCAGCAGCGCGACTCAGGGTTACGAGCAGTACTTC; v_call: TRBV7-2; j_call: TRBJ2-7; clone_size: NA; d_call: NA
cdr3_aa: CASSEAETQYF; cdr3_nt: TGCGCCAGCTCGGAGGCGGAGACCCAGTACTTC; v_call: TRBV5-1; j_call: TRBJ2-5; clone_size: NA; d_call: NA
cdr3_aa: CASSEVRLVVPETQYF; cdr3_nt: TGTGCCAGCAGTGAAGTGCGGCTCGTGGTTCCGGAGACCCAGTACTTC; v_call: TRBV25-1; j_call: TRBJ2-5; clone_size: NA; d_call: NA
cdr3_aa: CASSPAGSSIGVGETQYF; cdr3_nt: TGCGCCAGCAGCCCAGCAGGAAGCTCGATTGGAGTGGGGGAGACCCAGTACTTC; v_call: TRBV5-1; j_call: TRBJ2-5; clone_size: NA; d_call: NA
cdr3_aa: CSVGVGSNTEAFF; cdr3_nt: TGCAGCGTTGGGGTGGGGTCGAACACTGAAGCTTTCTTT; v_call: TRBV29-1; j_call: TRBJ1-1; clone_size: NA; d_call: NA
cdr3_aa: CSVTGTGENTGELFF; cdr3_nt: TGCAGCGTGACCGGGACAGGAGAGAACACCGGGGAGCTGTTTTTT; v_call: TRBV29-1; j_call: TRBJ2-2; clone_size: NA; d_call: TRBD1
cdr3_aa: CASSLWNTYEQYF; cdr3_nt: TGTGCCAGCAGCTTGTGGAACACCTACGAGCAGTACTTC; v_call: TRBV5-4; j_call: TRBJ2-7; clone_size: NA; d_call: NA
cdr3_aa: CASSATSGSLYEQYF; cdr3_nt: TGTGCTAGCAGCGCTACTAGCGGGAGTCTCTACGAGCAGTACTTC; v_call: TRBV7-7; j_call: TRBJ2-7; clone_size: NA; d_call: TRBD2
cdr3_aa: CASSPHAGLNEKLFF; cdr3_nt: TGTGCCAGCTCACCACATGCAGGCCTTAATGAAAAACTGTTTTTT; v_call: TRBV18; j_call: TRBJ1-4; clone_size: NA; d_call: NA
cdr3_aa: CASTNRGSDYGYTF; cdr3_nt: TGTGCCAGCACCAACAGGGGCTCGGACTATGGCTACACCTTC; v_call: TRBV7-2; j_call: TRBJ1-2; clone_size: few; d_call: TRBD1
cdr3_aa: CASRTELNYGYTF; cdr3_nt: TGTGCCAGCAGAACAGAACTTAACTATGGCTACACCTTC; v_call: TRBV6-5; j_call: TRBJ1-2; clone_size: NA; d_call: NA
cdr3_aa: CASSSTDRADTQYF; cdr3_nt: TGTGCCAGCAGTTCTACCGACAGGGCAGATACGCAGTATTTT; v_call: TRBV28; j_call: TRBJ2-3; clone_size: NA; d_call: TRBD1
cdr3_aa: CASSFRTRGVTHSNQPQHF; cdr3_nt: TGTGCCAGCAGTTTCCGGACCCGGGGGGTCACTCACAGCAATCAGCCCCAGCATTTT; v_call: TRBV28; j_call: TRBJ1-5; clone_size: NA; d_call: NA
cdr3_aa: CASKDGDYEQYF; cdr3_nt: TGTGCCAGCAAGGACGGGGACTACGAGCAGTACTTC; v_call: TRBV5-8; j_call: TRBJ2-7; clone_size: NA; d_call: NA
cdr3_aa: CASSEWPEETQYF; cdr3_nt: TGTGCCAGCAGTGAATGGCCCGAAGAGACCCAGTACTTC; v_call: TRBV25-1; j_call: TRBJ2-5; clone_size: NA; d_call: NA
cdr3_aa: CASSHRDRQETQYF; cdr3_nt: TGCGCCAGCAGCCACCGGGACAGACAAGAGACCCAGTACTTC; v_call: TRBV5-1; j_call: TRBJ2-5; clone_size: NA; d_call: TRBD1
cdr3_aa: CASSFDRIRTDTQYF; cdr3_nt: TGTGCCAGCAGTTTTGACAGGATACGCACAGATACGCAGTATTTT; v_call: TRBV6-5; j_call: TRBJ2-3; clone_size: NA; d_call: NA
cdr3_aa: CASSSLSRGETQYF; cdr3_nt: TGTGCCAGCAGTTCCCTTTCTCGGGGAGAGACCCAGTACTTC; v_call: TRBV6-5; j_call: TRBJ2-5; clone_size: NA; d_call: NA
cdr3_aa: CASSLAGHRETQYF; cdr3_nt: TGTGCCAGCAGCTTGGCCGGGCACCGGGAGACCCAGTACTTC; v_call: TRBV21-1; j_call: TRBJ2-5; clone_size: NA; d_call: NA
cdr3_aa: CASRVQARYEQYF; cdr3_nt: TGTGCCAGCCGGGTTCAGGCTCGATACGAGCAGTACTTC; v_call: TRBV28; j_call: TRBJ2-7; clone_size: NA; d_call: NA
cdr3_aa: CASSLSPDTGYGYTF; cdr3_nt: TGCGCCAGCAGCTTGTCCCCGGACACGGGCTATGGCTACACCTTC; v_call: TRBV5-1; j_call: TRBJ1-2; clone_size: NA; d_call: NA
cdr3_aa: CASRLWGETQYF; cdr3_nt: TGTGCCAGCAGGTTGTGGGGGGAGACCCAGTACTTC; v_call: TRBV5-4; j_call: TRBJ2-5; clone_size: NA; d_call: NA
cdr3_aa: CASSLSNRGLRPLHF; cdr3_nt: TGCGCCAGCAGTCTAAGTAACAGGGGGTTAAGACCCCTCCACTTT; v_call: TRBV23-1; j_call: TRBJ1-6; clone_size: NA; d_call: TRBD1
cdr3_aa: CASARSGTGVEQYF; cdr3_nt: TGTGCCAGCGCCCGATCGGGGACAGGGGTCGAGCAGTACTTC; v_call: TRBV14; j_call: TRBJ2-7; clone_size: NA; d_call: TRBD1
cdr3_aa: CASSQVWSEDNYGYTF; cdr3_nt: TGCGCCAGCAGCCAAGTATGGTCAGAAGATAACTATGGCTACACCTTC; v_call: TRBV4-1; j_call: TRBJ1-2; clone_size: NA; d_call: NA
cdr3_aa: CAWSVVSGPQHF; cdr3_nt: TGTGCCTGGAGTGTAGTTAGTGGGCCCCAGCATTTT; v_call: TRBV30; j_call: TRBJ1-5; clone_size: few; d_call: NA
cdr3_aa: CASSLRGPSGITDTQYF; cdr3_nt: TGCGCCAGCAGCCTTCGGGGTCCGAGCGGGATTACAGATACGCAGTATTTT; v_call: TRBV5-1; j_call: TRBJ2-3; clone_size: once; d_call: TRBD2
cdr3_aa: CASSDTGTNQETQYF; cdr3_nt: TGTGCCAGCAGTGACACCGGGACAAACCAAGAGACCCAGTACTTC; v_call: TRBV25-1; j_call: TRBJ2-5; clone_size: NA; d_call: NA
cdr3_aa: CATSKGQSTGVNEKLFF; cdr3_nt: TGTGCCACCAGCAAAGGCCAGTCGACAGGGGTTAATGAAAAACTGTTTTTT; v_call: TRBV15; j_call: TRBJ1-4; clone_size: NA; d_call: TRBD1
cdr3_aa: CASSEALQGVNTEAFF; cdr3_nt: TGTGCCAGCAGTGAAGCGCTTCAAGGGGTGAACACTGAAGCTTTCTTT; v_call: TRBV6-1; j_call: TRBJ1-1; clone_size: few; d_call: NA
cdr3_aa: CASSAGTGWNEQYF; cdr3_nt: TGTGCCAGCAGTGCCGGGACAGGGTGGAACGAGCAGTACTTC; v_call: TRBV25-1; j_call: TRBJ2-7; clone_size: few; d_call: TRBD1
cdr3_aa: CASELAGEDTQYF; cdr3_nt: TGTGCCAGTGAACTAGCGGGAGAAGATACGCAGTATTTT; v_call: TRBV19; j_call: TRBJ2-3; clone_size: NA; d_call: TRBD2
cdr3_aa: CASTPEGTGGEQYF; cdr3_nt: TGTGCCAGCACTCCCGAGGGGACAGGGGGCGAGCAGTACTTC; v_call: TRBV7-2; j_call: TRBJ2-7; clone_size: once; d_call: TRBD1
cdr3_aa: CASSVVTGYNEQFF; cdr3_nt: TGTGCCAGCAGCGTAGTAACAGGTTACAATGAGCAGTTCTTC; v_call: TRBV9; j_call: TRBJ2-1; clone_size: NA; d_call: NA
cdr3_aa: CASSPGNTQYF; cdr3_nt: TGTGCCAGCAGTCCCGGAAATACGCAGTATTTT; v_call: TRBV28; j_call: TRBJ2-3; clone_size: NA; d_call: NA
cdr3_aa: CASSSTPLAGVSTDTQYF; cdr3_nt: TGTGCCAGCAGCAGCACCCCACTAGCGGGAGTAAGCACAGATACGCAGTATTTT; v_call: TRBV4-2; j_call: TRBJ2-3; clone_size: once; d_call: TRBD2
cdr3_aa: CASSLSPGERYEQYF; cdr3_nt: TGTGCCAGCAGCTTATCGCCCGGGGAGAGATACGAGCAGTACTTC; v_call: TRBV7-2; j_call: TRBJ2-7; clone_size: NA; d_call: NA
cdr3_aa: CASSPPGHPQNQPQHF; cdr3_nt: TGTGCCAGCTCACCACCGGGACACCCCCAGAATCAGCCCCAGCATTTT; v_call: TRBV18; j_call: TRBJ1-5; clone_size: NA; d_call: NA
cdr3_aa: CAWSGQGGYEQYF; cdr3_nt: TGTGCCTGGTCCGGACAGGGCGGCTACGAGCAGTACTTC; v_call: TRBV30; j_call: TRBJ2-7; clone_size: NA; d_call: TRBD1
cdr3_aa: CASRSGTSDYNEQFF; cdr3_nt: TGCGCCAGCAGGTCCGGGACTAGCGACTACAATGAGCAGTTCTTC; v_call: TRBV5-1; j_call: TRBJ2-1; clone_size: NA; d_call: TRBD2
cdr3_aa: CASSPGYSYEQYF; cdr3_nt: TGCGCCAGCAGCCCGGGTTACTCCTACGAGCAGTACTTC; v_call: TRBV5-1; j_call: TRBJ2-7; clone_size: NA; d_call: NA
cdr3_aa: CASSSGPHGYTF; cdr3_nt: TGTGCCAGCAGCTCCGGGCCGCATGGCTACACCTTC; v_call: TRBV5-4; j_call: TRBJ1-2; clone_size: few; d_call: NA